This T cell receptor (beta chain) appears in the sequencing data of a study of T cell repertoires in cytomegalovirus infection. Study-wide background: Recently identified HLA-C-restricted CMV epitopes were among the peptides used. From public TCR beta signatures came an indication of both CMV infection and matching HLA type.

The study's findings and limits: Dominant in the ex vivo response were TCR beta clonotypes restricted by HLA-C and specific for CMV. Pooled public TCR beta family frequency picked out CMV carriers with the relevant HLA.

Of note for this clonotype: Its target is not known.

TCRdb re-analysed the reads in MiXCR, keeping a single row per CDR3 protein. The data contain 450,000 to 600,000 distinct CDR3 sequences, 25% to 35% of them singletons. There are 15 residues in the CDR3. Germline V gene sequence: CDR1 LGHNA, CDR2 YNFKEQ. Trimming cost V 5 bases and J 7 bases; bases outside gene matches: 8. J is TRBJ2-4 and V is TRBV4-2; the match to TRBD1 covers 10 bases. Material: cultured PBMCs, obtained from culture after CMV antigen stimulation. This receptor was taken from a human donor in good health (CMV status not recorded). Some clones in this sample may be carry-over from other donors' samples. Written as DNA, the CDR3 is TGTGCCAGCAGCTCCTCGGGGACAGGGGCTAACATTCAGTACTTC. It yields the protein CASSSSGTGANIQYF.